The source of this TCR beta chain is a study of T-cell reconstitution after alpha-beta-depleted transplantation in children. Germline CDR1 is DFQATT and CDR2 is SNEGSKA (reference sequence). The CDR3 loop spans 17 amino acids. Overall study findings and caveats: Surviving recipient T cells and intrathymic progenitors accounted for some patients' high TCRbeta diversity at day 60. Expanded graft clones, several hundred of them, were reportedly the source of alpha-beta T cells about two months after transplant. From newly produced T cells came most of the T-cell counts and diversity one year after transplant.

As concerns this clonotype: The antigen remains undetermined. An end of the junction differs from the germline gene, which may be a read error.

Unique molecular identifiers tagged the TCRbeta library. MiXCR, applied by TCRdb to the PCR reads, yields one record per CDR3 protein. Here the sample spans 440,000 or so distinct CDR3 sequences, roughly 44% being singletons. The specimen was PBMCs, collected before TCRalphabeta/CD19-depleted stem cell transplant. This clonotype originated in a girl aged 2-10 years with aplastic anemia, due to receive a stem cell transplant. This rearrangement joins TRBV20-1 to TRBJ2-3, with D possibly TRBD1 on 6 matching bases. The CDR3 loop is CCASRPRGGVGSDTQYF. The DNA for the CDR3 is TGCTGTGCTAGTCGCCCCCGAGGGGGAGTTGGCTCAGATACGCAGTATTTT.